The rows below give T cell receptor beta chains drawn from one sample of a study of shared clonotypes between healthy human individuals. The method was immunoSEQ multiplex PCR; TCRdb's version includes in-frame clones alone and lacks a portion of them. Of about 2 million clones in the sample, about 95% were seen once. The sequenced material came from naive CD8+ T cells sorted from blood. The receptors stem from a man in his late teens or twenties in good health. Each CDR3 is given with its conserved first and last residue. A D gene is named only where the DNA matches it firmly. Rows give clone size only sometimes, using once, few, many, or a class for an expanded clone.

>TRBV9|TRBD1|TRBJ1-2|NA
CASSVEDRVPYGYTF
TGTGCCAGCAGCGTAGAGGACAGGGTGCCGTATGGCTACACCTTC
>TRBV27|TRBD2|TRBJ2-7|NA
CASSPGRALYEQYF
TGTGCCAGCAGTCCGGGGAGGGCCCTCTACGAGCAGTACTTC
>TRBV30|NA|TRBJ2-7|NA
CAWSLGPHEQYF
TGTGCCTGGAGTTTGGGGCCCCACGAGCAGTACTTC
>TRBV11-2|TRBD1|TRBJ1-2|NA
CASSLGQGNNYGYTF
TGTGCCAGCAGTTTGGGACAGGGGAATAACTATGGCTACACCTTC
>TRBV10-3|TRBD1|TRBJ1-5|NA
CAISEFGTGATQHF
TGTGCCATCAGTGAGTTTGGGACAGGGGCAACCCAGCATTTT
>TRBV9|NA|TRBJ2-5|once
CASSGTLQETQYF
TGTGCCAGCAGCGGAACCCTTCAAGAGACCCAGTACTTC
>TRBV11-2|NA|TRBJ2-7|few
CASSFGGYEQYF
TGTGCCAGCAGCTTTGGGGGCTACGAGCAGTACTTC
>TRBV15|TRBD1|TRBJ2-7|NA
CATSRERQGVLYEQYF
TGTGCCACCAGCAGAGAGAGGCAGGGGGTGCTCTACGAGCAGTACTTC
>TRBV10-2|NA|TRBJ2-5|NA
CASSMGRQQSLQETQYF
TGCGCCAGCAGCATGGGCCGACAGCAAAGTTTACAAGAGACCCAGTACTTC
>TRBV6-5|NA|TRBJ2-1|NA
CAVRWTESSYNEQFF
TGTGCCGTACGATGGACAGAGAGCTCCTACAATGAGCAGTTCTTC
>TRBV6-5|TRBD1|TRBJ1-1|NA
CASSLLTGPTEAFF
TGTGCCAGCAGTCTTCTGACAGGGCCCACTGAAGCTTTCTTT
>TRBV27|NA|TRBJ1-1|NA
CASSLRGMNTEAFF
TGTGCCAGCAGTTTAAGGGGAATGAACACTGAAGCTTTCTTT
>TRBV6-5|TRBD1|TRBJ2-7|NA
CASSLDRGPYEQYF
TGTGCCAGCAGCCTGGACAGGGGGCCCTACGAGCAGTACTTC
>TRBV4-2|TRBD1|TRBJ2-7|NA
CASSQVGQGIYEQYF
TGTGCCAGCAGCCAAGTTGGACAGGGTATCTACGAGCAGTACTTC
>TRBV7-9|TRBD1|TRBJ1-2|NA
CASSLETGSYYGYTF
TGTGCCAGCAGCTTAGAGACAGGGTCTTACTATGGCTACACCTTC
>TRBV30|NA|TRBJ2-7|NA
CAWSVASPIRVQYF
TGTGCCTGGAGTGTAGCCTCGCCGATCAGGGTGCAGTACTTC
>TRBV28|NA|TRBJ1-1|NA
CASSDPGPGVAFF
TGTGCCAGCAGTGACCCAGGACCAGGTGTGGCTTTCTTT
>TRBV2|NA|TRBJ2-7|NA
CASSDGTGIRSYEQYF
TGTGCCAGCAGTGACGGTACAGGGATTCGATCCTACGAGCAGTACTTC
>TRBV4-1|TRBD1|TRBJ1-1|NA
CASSQDTGDLRRTEAFF
TGCGCCAGCAGCCAGGATACAGGGGACCTAAGGAGAACTGAAGCTTTCTTT
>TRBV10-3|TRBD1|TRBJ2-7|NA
CAISGGQDYEQYF
TGTGCCATCAGTGGTGGACAGGACTACGAGCAGTACTTC
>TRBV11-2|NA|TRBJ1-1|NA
CASSLVAGRTEAFF
TGTGCCAGCAGCTTAGTTGCAGGGAGAACTGAAGCTTTCTTT
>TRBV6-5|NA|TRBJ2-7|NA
CASSYRNSHYEQYF
TGTGCCAGCAGCTATAGGAACTCTCACTACGAGCAGTACTTC
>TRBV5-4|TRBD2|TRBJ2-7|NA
CASSHFGLAGDGEQYF
TGTGCCAGCAGCCATTTCGGTCTAGCGGGAGATGGCGAGCAGTACTTC
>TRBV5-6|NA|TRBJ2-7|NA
CASSHTEGYEQYF
TGTGCCAGCAGCCACACGGAAGGCTACGAGCAGTACTTC
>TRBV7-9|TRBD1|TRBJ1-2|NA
CASSLGDSIYGYTF
TGTGCCAGCAGCTTAGGGGACAGCATCTATGGCTACACCTTC
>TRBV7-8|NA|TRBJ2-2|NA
CASSSERAANTGELFF
TGTGCCAGCAGCTCCGAGCGAGCCGCGAACACCGGGGAGCTGTTTTTT
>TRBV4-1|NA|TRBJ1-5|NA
CASSQGNAIYSNQPQHF
TGCGCCAGCAGCCAAGGGAACGCAATCTATAGCAATCAGCCCCAGCATTTT
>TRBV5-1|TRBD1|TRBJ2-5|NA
CASSLSGGEETQYF
TGCGCCAGCAGCTTGTCAGGGGGCGAGGAGACCCAGTACTTC
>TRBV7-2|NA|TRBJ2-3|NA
CASSFGLASTDTQYF
TGTGCCAGCAGCTTTGGTCTAGCGAGCACAGATACGCAGTATTTT
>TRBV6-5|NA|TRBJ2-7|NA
CASSYSKGQGYEQYF
TGTGCCAGCAGTTACTCGAAGGGGCAGGGCTACGAGCAGTACTTC
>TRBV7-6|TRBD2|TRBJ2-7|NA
CASSLFVTAGGDYEQYF
TGTGCCAGCAGCTTATTTGTAACTGCGGGGGGGGACTACGAGCAGTACTTC
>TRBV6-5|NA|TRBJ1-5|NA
CASSTHAGPLQPQHF
TGTGCCAGCAGTACCCACGCGGGGCCCCTCCAGCCCCAGCATTTT
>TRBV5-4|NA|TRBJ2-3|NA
CASSFGVGDTQYF
TGTGCCAGCAGCTTCGGGGTGGGAGATACGCAGTATTTT
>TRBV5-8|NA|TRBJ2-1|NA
CASSLAGGGNEQFF
TGTGCCAGCAGCTTGGCCGGGGGCGGCAATGAGCAGTTCTTC
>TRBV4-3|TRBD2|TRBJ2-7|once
CASSQDPSGRGSYEQYF
TGCGCCAGCAGCCAAGATCCCAGCGGGAGGGGGAGCTACGAGCAGTACTTC
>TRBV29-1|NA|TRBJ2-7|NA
CSTGFGVEQYF
TGCAGCACCGGATTTGGGGTCGAGCAGTACTTC